The rows below give T cell receptor beta chains drawn from one sample of a study of cytomegalovirus exposure and HLA in healthy donors. Sequencing was performed with immunoSEQ multiplex PCR; in TCRdb, only in-frame clones are kept and a portion is missing. The sample has 150,000 to 200,000 clones, and its top ten clones hold 0.74%. Sequences were obtained from PBMCs. These receptors originate from a boy under 18 in good health and CMV-seronegative. CDR3s include the opening cysteine and the closing phenylalanine or tryptophan. The D gene is left open where the match is weak.

D: .
J: TRBJ2-7
V: TRBV4-2
DNA: TGTGCCAGCAGCCAAGCCGTGGAGGTCAACGAGCAGTACTTC
CDR3: CASSQAVEVNEQYF

D: TRBD2
J: TRBJ2-5
V: TRBV7-2
DNA: TGTGCCAGCAGCTTAGCGGGGGGGGGAGAGACCCAGTACTTC
CDR3: CASSLAGGGETQYF

D: TRBD2
J: TRBJ2-5
V: TRBV5-6
DNA: TGTGCCAGCAGCATGACTAGCGGGGGTCAAGAGACCCAGTACTTC
CDR3: CASSMTSGGQETQYF

D: .
J: TRBJ1-2
V: TRBV5-6
DNA: TGTGCCAGCAGCCCTCCGGGACTATACTATGGCTACACCTTC
CDR3: CASSPPGLYYGYTF

D: .
J: TRBJ1-5
V: TRBV19
DNA: TGTGCCAGTAGCCCTCGACGGGGTCACCAGCCCCAGCATTTT
CDR3: CASSPRRGHQPQHF

D: TRBD1
J: TRBJ2-7
V: TRBV28
DNA: TGTGCCAGCAGCCCACAGGGGAAAAATCGCTACGAGCAGTACTTC
CDR3: CASSPQGKNRYEQYF

D: .
J: TRBJ2-3
V: TRBV7-9
DNA: TGTGCCTCTACTACCTACGGTCTTGGTACGCAGTATTTT
CDR3: CASTTYGLGTQYF

D: TRBD2
J: TRBJ2-1
V: TRBV9
DNA: TGTGCCAGCAGCACTGGGACTAGCGGCAATGAGCAGTTCTTC
CDR3: CASSTGTSGNEQFF

D: .
J: TRBJ2-2
V: TRBV11-3
DNA: TGTGCCAGCAGCCAGGGGGGGGAGCTGTTTTTT
CDR3: CASSQGGELFF

D: .
J: TRBJ2-7
V: TRBV10-3
DNA: TGTGCCATGCAGTATGGTCCCTCCTACGAGCAGTACTTC
CDR3: CAMQYGPSYEQYF

D: TRBD2
J: TRBJ2-5
V: TRBV6-1
DNA: TGTGCCAGCAGTACCGGGGGGGCCAGGGAGACCCAGTACTTC
CDR3: CASSTGGARETQYF